The 8 T cell receptor beta chains listed next were all sequenced from one sample in a study of T-cell memory formation after mild COVID-19. TCRdb re-derived calls from the 5' RACE reads in MiXCR, one entry per CDR3 protein. The sample includes hundreds of thousands of distinct CDR3 sequences, 25% to 30% of them seen just once. Material for sequencing was PBMCs or a T cell subset sorted from them (not recorded which). These receptors were collected from an adult woman who had mild COVID-19 (a few samples of this study predate the infection). Cell type and time point are not known.

This clonotype was observed a handful of times. This chain links TRBV12-3 or TRBV12-4 with TRBJ1-2; D remains unclear. CDR3 length: 15 amino acids. V was cut by 6 bases and J by 7 bases, with 21 bases left in between. CDR3 sequence: CASRPETVLSSGYTF. The DNA of the CDR3 is TGTGCCAGCAGGCCCGAGACCGTCCTTTCTTCTGGCTACACCTTC.

This clonotype was found a few times. The rearrangement joins TRBV5-1 to TRBJ2-7; 7 bases align to TRBD2. In germline, CDR1 is SGHRS, CDR2 YFSETQ. This CDR3 has 15 amino acids. V lost 4 bases to trimming and J lost 3 bases; unmatched junction nucleotides: 10. The CDR3 nucleotides read TGCGCCAGCAGCCCTTTAGGAGCGGGAAGCTACGAGCAGTACTTC. This sequence encodes CASSPLGAGSYEQYF.

This clonotype was recorded a few times. V and J are TRBV5-1 and TRBJ1-1; TRBD1 is a possible D gene (5 bases). The CDR3 covers 16 residues. Germline V CDR1 and CDR2: SGHRS, YFSETQ. V was shortened by 4 bases and J by 1 base, with 17 bases between the two germline ends. For the CDR3, the DNA is TGCGCCAGCAGCGCATGGGACCGGACTAAGAACACTGAAGCTTTCTTT. Its translation: CASSAWDRTKNTEAFF.

This clonotype was detected ten times or more. The genes are TRBV7-2 and TRBJ2-1, with D unclear. The V gene's germline CDR1 is SGHTA and CDR2 FQGNSA. V shed 5 bases and J shed 0 bases, with 14 bases lying between them. The CDR3 has 16 residues. The CDR3 bases are TGTGCCAGCAGCCTATACTTGTCGAGCTCCTACAATGAGCAGTTCTTC. Its protein is CASSLYLSSSYNEQFF.

This rearrangement joins TRBV20-1 to TRBJ2-1, with a tentative D call TRBD2 (8 bases). V was pared by 2 bases and J by 2 bases, with 22 bases between. This CDR3 comprises 18 residues. Germline V gene lookup returns CDR1 DFQATT and CDR2 SNEGSKA (reference sequence). The CDR3 nucleotides are TGCAGTGCTAGACCTATGACAGGGCACGGGAGGGCCTACAATGAGCAGTTCTTC. Amino acids: CSARPMTGHGRAYNEQFF.

The chain employs TRBV13 and TRBJ2-7; TRBD2 is a possible D gene (6 bases). V was pared by 5 bases and J by 6 bases, with 14 bases between. This CDR3 region has 13 residues. Germline loops: CDR1 PRHDT, CDR2 FYEKMQ (reference sequence). In nucleotides, the CDR3 is TGTGCCAGCAGCCTCTCCCGGCGGGGCGAGCAGTACTTC. Translation gives CASSLSRRGEQYF.

The rearrangement links TRBV7-8 to TRBJ1-1; 8 nucleotides match TRBD1. The CDR3 has 13 residues. Germline CDR1 and CDR2: SGHVS and FQNEAQ. The V segment lost 4 bases and the J segment 7 bases; nucleotides outside the gene matches: 5. The DNA of the CDR3 is TGTGCCAGCAGCTCTCCGGGACAGGTTGAAGCTTTCTTT. It specifies CASSSPGQVEAFF.

V usage is TRBV7-6 and J usage is TRBJ2-1; no clear D gene. V was clipped by 2 bases and J by 6 bases, with 8 bases between them. From germline, CDR1 is SGHVS and CDR2 FNYEAQ. This CDR3 contains 13 residues. In DNA, the CDR3 is TGTGCCAGCAGCTTAACAGAGTTCAATGAGCAGTTCTTC. Translating gives CASSLTEFNEQFF.